One sample yielded the 8 T cell receptor beta chains listed below, sequenced in a study of blood T cell repertoires in COVID-19. This table comes from immunoSEQ multiplex PCR, and its TCRdb copy is limited to in-frame clones, with some not included. This sample has a few hundred thousand clones, with about 90% found just once. Input material: peripheral blood. The receptor source for this set is a woman in her 30s with COVID-19, enrolled during active disease.

The chain recombines TRBV27 with TRBJ1-5; the D gene is possibly TRBD1 (5 bases). The ends were cut back, 2 bases at V and 7 bases at J, with 15 bases in the middle. The CDR3 spans 15 residues. Germline lookup yields CDR1 MNHEY and CDR2 SMNVEV (reference sequence). CDR3: CASSLNFQGRQPQHF. For the CDR3, the DNA is TGTGCCAGCAGTTTAAATTTCCAGGGTCGACAGCCCCAGCATTTT.

This clone was observed a handful of times. The chain links TRBV5-1 to TRBJ2-3; 12 bases match TRBD1. The V and J ends lost 4 bases and 4 bases, in that order; junction bases with no gene match: 7. Germline V gene sequence: CDR1 SGHRS, CDR2 YFSETQ. The CDR3 has 16 amino acids. The CDR3 coding sequence is TGCGCCAGCAGCAAACCGGGACAGGGGGCCTCAGATACGCAGTATTTT. This codes for CASSKPGQGASDTQYF.

Details on this clone: A junction end diverges from the germline sequence, so it may reflect a read error. V and J are TRBV7-7 and TRBJ1-1, with no clear D. This CDR3 comprises 13 residues. Germline CDR1 reads SSHAT; CDR2 reads FNYEAQ (reference sequence). The CDR3 nucleotides are TGTGCTAGCAGCTTAGAGGGAGGTACTGAAGCTTTCTTT. It yields the protein CASSLEGGTEAFF. The whole variable domain, filled in from reference TRBV7-7 and TRBJ1-1, reads GAGVSQSPRYKVTKRGQDVTLRCDPISSHATLYWYQQALGQGPEFLTYFNYEAQPDKSGLPSDRFSAERPEGSISTLTIQRTEQRDSAMYRCASSLEGGTEAFFGQGTRLTVV.

This clone was seen once. The genes are TRBV2 and TRBJ1-6; 7 bases match TRBD1. CDR3 length equals 14 residues. The V segment lost 7 bases and the J segment 5 bases; nucleotides outside the gene matches: 5. Germline CDR1 SNHLY, CDR2 FYNNEI. CDR3 nucleotide sequence: TGTGCCAGCAAGAATGACAGGGATAATTCACCCCTCCACTTT. Its translation is CASKNDRDNSPLHF.

The table lists this clone with a few counts. This CDR3 is also generated by other DNA sequences in the sample. The J gene is TRBJ2-3, the V gene TRBV5-1; D gene ambiguous. Germline lookup yields CDR1 SGHRS and CDR2 YFSETQ. V gave up 0 bases and J gave up 0 bases, with 5 bases separating them. This CDR3 region has 14 residues. The CDR3 nucleotides are TGCGCCAGCAGCTTGGGTCCTAGCACAGATACGCAGTATTTT. Its protein product is CASSLGPSTDTQYF.

The chain recombines TRBV6-2 or TRBV6-3 with TRBJ1-5, with D possibly matching TRBD1 (5 bases). Trimming took 3 bases from V and 5 from J, leaving 11 bases between them. The CDR3 covers 14 residues. CDR1 is MNHEY, CDR2 SVGEGT, per germline. The CDR3 DNA reads TGTGCCAGCAGTTATATCCGGGGGGATCAGCCCCAGCATTTT. It yields the protein CASSYIRGDQPQHF.

The chain couples TRBV10-3 to TRBJ2-3; 8 bases match TRBD2. With V trimmed by 6 bases and J by 5 bases, 13 bases remained unmatched. This CDR3 spans 16 amino acids. CDR1 ENHRY and CDR2 SYGVKD come from the germline V gene. For the CDR3, the DNA is TGTGCCATCAGCTCCCCGGGGGGGGAGGGCAAAGATACGCAGTATTTT. Residues: CAISSPGGEGKDTQYF.

V and J are TRBV5-1 and TRBJ2-1, with D unclear. In germline, CDR1 is SGHRS, CDR2 YFSETQ. Trimming shortened V by 4 bases and J by 6 bases, and 8 bases separated the two germline ends. CDR3 length: 12 residues. The CDR3 protein is CASSASGNEQFF. CDR3 in DNA: TGCGCCAGCAGCGCGTCGGGCAATGAGCAGTTCTTC.